This T cell receptor beta chain was documented in a study of vaccination and CD4 T cells after COVID-19. Study in general: Post-vaccine sample collection happened at a median of around 77 days after dose two, ranging 14 to 241.

Treatment reported: roughly ten-day PBMC culture with coronavirus spike peptide pools or control peptides (ViraFEST assay). Negative selection enriched CD4+ T cells from cultures at roughly nine days. The assay that was used to sequence DNA from cultured CD4+ T cells was the Oncomine TCR Beta short-read assay. TCRdb independently ran MiXCR on the PCR reads; one entry per CDR3 protein. The sample lists about 10,000 distinct CDR3 sequences, less than 65% occurring once. Only one count was recorded for this clonotype. Antigen specificity is unknown. Germline-derived CDR1 and CDR2 are SGHTA and FQGNSA. V lost 1 base and J lost 2; bases outside the gene matches: 12. The CDR3 is made up of 20 amino acids.

The sequencing input was CD4+ T cells from blood, cultured in vitro. The chain couples TRBV7-2 to TRBJ2-3; the match to TRBD2 covers 13 bases. This receptor was obtained from a human donor who had recovered from COVID-19. The CDR3 region has the DNA TGTGCCAGCAGCTTAGGAGATGGTGTAGGGACTAGCGGGATCACAGATACGCAGTATTTT. Protein: CASSLGDGVGTSGITDTQYF.